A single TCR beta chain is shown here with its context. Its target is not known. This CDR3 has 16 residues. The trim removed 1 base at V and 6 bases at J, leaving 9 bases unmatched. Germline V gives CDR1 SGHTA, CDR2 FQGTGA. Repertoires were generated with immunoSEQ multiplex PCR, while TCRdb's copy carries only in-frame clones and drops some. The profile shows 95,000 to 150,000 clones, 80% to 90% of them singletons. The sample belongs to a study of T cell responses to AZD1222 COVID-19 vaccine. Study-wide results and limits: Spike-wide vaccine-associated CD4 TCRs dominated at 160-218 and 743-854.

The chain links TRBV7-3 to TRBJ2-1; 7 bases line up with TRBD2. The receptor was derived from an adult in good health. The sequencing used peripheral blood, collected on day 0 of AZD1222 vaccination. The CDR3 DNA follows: TGTGCCAGCAGCTTAAACCCGGCGGGAGAGGGCAATGAGCAGTTCTTC. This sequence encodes CASSLNPAGEGNEQFF.